The T cell receptor beta chain under discussion was sequenced for a study of blood T cell repertoires in COVID-19. Study context: Material from acute and convalescent COVID-19 was sourced from the United States, Italy and Spain.

In terms of age and location, participants ranged from about 18 to 90 years and lived in around 22 US areas. Donors were grouped by their self-reported clinical history. Recovery meant two consecutive negative NP/OP PCR tests, professional clearance, or resolved symptoms. Per the germline V gene, CDR1 is GTSNPN and CDR2 is SVGIG (reference sequence). The CDR3 is 14 amino acids. Trimming took 0 bases from V and 2 from J, leaving 9 bases between them. Data came from immunoSEQ multiplex PCR; TCRdb stores just in-frame clones and leaves some out. This sample yields 190,000 or so clones, of which 80% to 90% are seen a single time; approximately 10% belongs to the top ten.

This sequence joins TRBV30 and TRBJ2-3, with a weak D call TRBD2 (6 bases). This sequence originates from a man aged 35-49 years who had recovered from COVID-19. The sequenced sample consisted of PBMCs or T cells enriched from blood (not recorded which). The CDR3 coding sequence is TGTGCCTGGAGTGTAGGAGGGATCACAGATACGCAGTATTTT. Its protein is CAWSVGGITDTQYF. Supplemented by reference TRBV30 and TRBJ2-3, the full variable domain reads SQTIHQWPATLVQPVGSPLSLECTVEGTSNPNLYWYRQAAGRGLQLLFYSVGIGQISSEVPQNLSASRPQDRQFILSSKKLLLSDSGFYLCAWSVGGITDTQYFGPGTRLTVL.